This entry features one TCR beta chain sequence. The data belong to a study of blood T cell repertoires in COVID-19. Study-wide background: Sample material is recorded as cDNA or gDNA derived from T cells, B-cell-depleted T cells, or PBMCs.

Sequencing was performed with immunoSEQ multiplex PCR; in TCRdb, only in-frame clones are kept and a portion is missing. Among 200,000 or so clones, roughly 89% were seen once, and the ten largest hold less than 4.5%. Specimen: PBMCs or T cells enriched from blood (not recorded which). This TCR derives from a woman between 40 and 50 years old with acute COVID-19.

The CDR3 spells CASSPDPGTGKETQYF. The DNA of the CDR3 is TGTGCCAGCAGTCCTGATCCCGGGACAGGGAAAGAGACCCAGTACTTC. This chain uses TRBV6-4 with TRBJ2-5, with TRBD1 matching over 9 bases. From germline, CDR1 is MRHNA and CDR2 SNTAGT. Trimming took 5 bases from V and 3 from J; bases not matched to a gene: 10. The CDR3 is 16 amino acids.